This TCR beta chain was captured in a study of cytomegalovirus exposure and HLA in healthy donors. Study details: Roughly 85 million unique TCRs from HLA-typed donors made up an early data release.

Study conclusions and caveats: Sequencing depth roughly uniform across donors was assumed in presence/absence analyses. Reports state that TCR beta sequences accurately predicted most subjects' HLA-A and HLA-B alleles.

Points on this clone: No antigen is known for it.

PCR used 60 Vbeta primers and 13 Jbeta primers. Sequencing used immunoSEQ multiplex PCR; TCRdb keeps in-frame clones, though not all of them. The sample includes about 160,000 clones, 80% of them seen just once. Sequencing was carried out using PBMCs. The TCR originated in a male donor in good health and CMV-seropositive.

The CDR3 bases are TGTGCCTGGGGGACTAGCGGCGGTTATGGCTACACCTTC. Protein: CAWGTSGGYGYTF. This rearrangement joins TRBV30 to TRBJ1-2, with D possibly matching TRBD1 (5 bases). The V and J ends lost 5 bases and 5 bases respectively, with 15 bases between them. The CDR3 spans 13 residues. Germline CDR1 is GTSNPN and CDR2 is SVGIG (reference sequence).